This TCR beta chain was recovered during a study of regulatory T cells in long-lasting Graves disease. Relying on iRepertoire HTBI primers and Arm-PCR of CDR3 regions, the team built TCR beta libraries. Using its own MiXCR run on the multiplex PCR reads, TCRdb lists one record per CDR3 protein. The repertoire holds a few hundred thousand distinct CDR3 sequences, with about 23% as singletons. The CDR3 extends over 13 amino acids. The V and J ends lost 2 bases and 7 bases respectively, with 12 bases between them. The germline gives CDR1 LNHNV, CDR2 YYDKDF (reference sequence). Time point described: persistent/refractory GD, antithyroid drugs over 5 years with positive TRAb. From PBMCs, RNA was extracted and then used to make the TCR library.

The source is a woman in her 40s with Graves disease. This chain links TRBV15 with TRBJ2-7; D is possibly TRBD2 (6 bases). The starting material was peripheral blood mononuclear cells (PBMCs), obtained when the disease was refractory, from a patient treated with antithyroid drugs. In DNA form, the CDR3 reads TGTGCCACCAGCAGAAGTCACGGGAGAGAGCAGTACTTC. Protein: CATSRSHGREQYF.